This TCR beta chain was captured in a study of OX40 agonist ivuxolimab in advanced cancers. With respect to the entire study: Ivuxolimab was an agonistic, fully human IgG2 monoclonal antibody directed against OX40 (CD134), a costimulatory receptor. Intravenous ivuxolimab was administered to patients every 2 weeks at six dose levels: 0.01, 0.1, 0.3, 1.5, 3 and 10 mg/kg. Among the 52 dose-escalation patients, around 20 had hepatocellular carcinoma, 15 melanoma, 9 renal cell carcinoma and 9 head and neck cancer. In the dose-escalation cohort, around four fifths of patients were male, and the mean age was approximately 60 years, with a range of roughly 20 to 85. Patients were allowed to have had prior anti-PD-1, anti-PD-L1 or anti-CTLA-4 therapy, and approximately 40% of the dose-escalation patients had previously received checkpoint inhibitors. Partial responses were achieved by three dose-escalation patients, of whom one had hepatocellular carcinoma and two had cutaneous melanoma. Peripheral TCRbeta sequencing aimed to test whether ivuxolimab altered TCR sequence diversity and caused clonal T-cell expansion. The paper describes the monotherapy dose-escalation part (N ≈ 52 patients) of the phase I trial of ivuxolimab.

The study at large found these results: Low levels of normalized T-cell clonal expansion were also seen in some patients who did not respond. Clonal expansion of both CD4+ and CD8+ blood T cells was observed from baseline to week 6 at doses 0.1 to 3.0 mg/kg. After ivuxolimab, expanded clones were on average more numerous among CD8+ T cells than among CD4+ T cells. The antigen specificity of the peripheral T cells that underwent clonal expansion was not determined. In partial responders in the 0.1-3.0 mg/kg groups, normalized peripheral clonal expansion was found to be among the lowest, especially among CD8+ T cells.

Regarding this clone: Its antigen is currently not known. Base quality data are lacking; no much larger clone is found one base away.

The trial excluded patients who had a history of autoimmune disease or were on systemic immunosuppression. Peripheral blood for TCR sequencing was collected from all dose cohorts at baseline, on cycle 4 day 1, and on cycle 7 day 1. The samples were taken from a phase I, first-in-human, multicenter, open-label dose-escalation trial of ivuxolimab. Adults with locally advanced or metastatic melanoma, renal cell carcinoma, hepatocellular carcinoma or head and neck squamous cell carcinoma were enrolled in the trial. Before TCR sequencing, CD4+ T cells and CD8+ T cells were sorted from peripheral blood as separate populations. Genomic DNA was isolated from the sorted cells so that the TCRbeta CDR3 region could be sequenced. The immunoSEQ Assay was used to sequence the TCRbeta CDR3 regions. TCRdb carries this immuneACCESS record with in-frame sequences only. Its versions omit some clonotypes, under half of them owing to an unresolved V gene in the studies checked, with the rest unexplained. Within this sample are nearly 80,000 clones, with less than 95% of them counted one time only. Less than 0.35% of the sample is held by the ten biggest clonotypes.

The input for sequencing was CD4+ or CD8+ T cells sorted from blood, taken in a trial of the OX40 agonist ivuxolimab. This TCR came from an adult with an advanced solid tumor such as melanoma, head and neck, liver or kidney cancer.

Read as DNA, the sequence is TGTGCCTGGAGCCCCTCCAGCAGGGGTCGGTCACCCCTCCACTTT. Its translation reads: CAWSPSSRGRSPLHF. This chain joins TRBV30 to TRBJ1-6; a weak D assignment points to TRBD1 (6 bases agree). CDR1 GTSNPN and CDR2 SVGIG were looked up in the germline V gene (reference sequence). V loses 3 bases of germline sequence and J loses 10 bases, and the interval between the two ends is 19 bases. The CDR3 contains 15 residues, cysteine and phenylalanine counted. Here the CDR3 DNA is all that survives: 45 bases in frame from base 1.